The clone carrying this TCR beta chain was recorded many times. Germline CDR1 is DFQATT and CDR2 is SNEGSKA (reference sequence). The CDR3 runs to 16 residues. The germline V and J ends were trimmed by 0 bases and 2 bases, with 17 bases remaining between them. This specimen belongs to a study of T-cell reconstitution after alpha-beta-depleted transplantation in children. TCRbeta library preparation incorporated unique molecular identifiers. TCRdb reanalysed the PCR reads using MiXCR and keeps one entry per CDR3 protein. Among 450,000 to 600,000 distinct CDR3 sequences listed, about 11% were seen once.

The sample here was PBMCs, taken before TCRalphabeta/CD19-depleted stem cell transplant. This chain uses TRBV20-1 with TRBJ2-7; possibly TRBD1 for D (6 bases). The receptor comes from a child aged 2 to 9 with inherited bone marrow failure, due to receive a stem cell transplant. The CDR3 sequence: CSARDATTRGPYEQYF. In DNA form, the CDR3 reads TGCAGTGCTAGAGATGCGACTACCAGGGGTCCCTACGAGCAGTACTTC.